The next 3 T cell receptor beta chains were all read from a single sample in a study of blood T cells in healthy people across ages. A J-beta primer mix and a sample-barcoded 5' primer were used in a second PCR of roughly 7 to 12 cycles. From the 5' RACE reads, TCRdb called clonotypes with MiXCR, one entry per CDR3 protein. The data contain 980,000 or so distinct CDR3 sequences, about 48% of them seen just once; the ten biggest clones take up around 15%. The specimen was blood. These receptors were obtained from a man aged 25-40 years in good health.

This clonotype was recorded a few times. The J gene is TRBJ2-1, the V gene TRBV28, with TRBD1 matching 12 bases. CDR3 length: 15 amino acids. Trimming took 9 bases from V and 9 from J; bases not matched to a gene: 12. CDR1 is MDHEN, CDR2 SYDVKM, per germline. CDR3 coding DNA: TGTGCCAGTCACAGGGGGGACAGGGGGCTCGGTGAGCAGTTCTTC. This translates into CASHRGDRGLGEQFF.

This chain links TRBV15 with TRBJ2-1; 10 bases align to TRBD2. The V gene's germline CDR1 is LNHNV and CDR2 YYDKDF (reference sequence). The CDR3 runs to 18 residues. J lost 8 bases, V lost 1 base, and 14 bases had no gene match. In DNA, the CDR3 is TGTGCCACCAGCAGAGGAATGGCTAGCGGGAGAAAAAACGATGAGCAGTTCTTC. This gives the protein CATSRGMASGRKNDEQFF.

The J gene is TRBJ2-3, the V gene TRBV5-5; TRBD2 matches at 11 bases. Germline CDR1 and CDR2: SGHKS and YYEKEE (reference sequence). The CDR3 extends over 14 amino acids. V gave up 4 bases and J gave up 5 bases; unmatched junction bases: 3. In nucleotides, the CDR3 is TGTGCCAGCAGCAGACTAGCGGGGTTAGATACGCAGTATTTT. Its translation is CASSRLAGLDTQYF.